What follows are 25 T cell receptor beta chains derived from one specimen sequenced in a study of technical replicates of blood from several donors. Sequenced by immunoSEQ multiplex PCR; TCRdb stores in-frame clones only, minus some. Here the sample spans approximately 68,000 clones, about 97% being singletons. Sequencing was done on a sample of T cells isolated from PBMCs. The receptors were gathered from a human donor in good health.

The CDR3 sequence is CASSEQGAYQPQHF. The CDR3 DNA is TGTGCCAGCAGTGAGCAGGGGGCATATCAGCCCCAGCATTTT. The rearrangement joins TRBV6-1 to TRBJ1-5; 8 bases match TRBD1. The J segment lost 5 bases and the V segment lost 3 bases, leaving 3 bases of the junction unmatched. CDR1 is MNHNS, CDR2 SASEGT, per germline. The CDR3 has 14 amino acids.

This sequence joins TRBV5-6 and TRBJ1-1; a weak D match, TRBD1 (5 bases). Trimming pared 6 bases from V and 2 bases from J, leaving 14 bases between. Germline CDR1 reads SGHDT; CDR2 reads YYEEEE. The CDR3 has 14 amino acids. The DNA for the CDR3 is TGTGCCAGCATCGGAGGGGCTCCTAACACTGAAGCTTTCTTT. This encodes CASIGGAPNTEAFF.

In nucleotides, the CDR3 is TGTGCCAGCAGCTTTTCCCTTGTGGAGGGACTAAATCAGCCCCAGCATTTT. It specifies CASSFSLVEGLNQPQHF. The chain is built from TRBV7-2 and TRBJ1-5; possibly TRBD1 for D (5 bases). Germline CDR1 reads SGHTA; CDR2 reads FQGNSA. V dropped 3 bases and J dropped 4 bases, with 19 bases sitting between them. The CDR3 is 17 amino acids.

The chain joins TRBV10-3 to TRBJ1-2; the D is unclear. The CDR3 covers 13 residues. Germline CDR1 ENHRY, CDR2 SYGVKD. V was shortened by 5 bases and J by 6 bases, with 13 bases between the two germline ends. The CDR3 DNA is TGTGCCATCAGTTTACAGTTACCCAATGGCTACACCTTC. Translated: CAISLQLPNGYTF.

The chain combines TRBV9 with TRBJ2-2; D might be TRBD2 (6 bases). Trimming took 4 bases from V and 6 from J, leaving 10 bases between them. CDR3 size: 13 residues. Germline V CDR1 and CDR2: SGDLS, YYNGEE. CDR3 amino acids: CASSPWGAGELFF. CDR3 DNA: TGTGCCAGCAGCCCCTGGGGGGCCGGGGAGCTGTTTTTT.

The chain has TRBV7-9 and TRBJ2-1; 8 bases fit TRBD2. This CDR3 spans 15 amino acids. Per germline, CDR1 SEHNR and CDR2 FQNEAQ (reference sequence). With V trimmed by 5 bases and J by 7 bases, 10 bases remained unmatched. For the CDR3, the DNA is TGTGCCAGCAGCCCGCCTAGCGGGCTCGGGAATGAGCAGTTCTTC. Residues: CASSPPSGLGNEQFF.

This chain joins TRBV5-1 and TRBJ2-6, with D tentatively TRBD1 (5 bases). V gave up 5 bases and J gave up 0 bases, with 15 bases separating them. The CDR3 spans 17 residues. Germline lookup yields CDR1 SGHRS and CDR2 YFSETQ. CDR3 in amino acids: CASRYGRDISGANVLTF. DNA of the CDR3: TGCGCCAGCAGATACGGCAGGGATATCTCTGGGGCCAACGTCCTGACTTTC.

The CDR3 region has the DNA TGTGCCAGCAGTCCCCAATTGGGACAGAAGTTCTTC. Its translation is CASSPQLGQKFF. V usage is TRBV6-1 and J usage is TRBJ2-1; 7 nucleotides line up with TRBD1. CDR3 length: 12 residues. The V segment lost 5 bases and the J segment 14 bases; nucleotides outside the gene matches: 9. Germline CDR1 and CDR2: MNHNS and SASEGT.

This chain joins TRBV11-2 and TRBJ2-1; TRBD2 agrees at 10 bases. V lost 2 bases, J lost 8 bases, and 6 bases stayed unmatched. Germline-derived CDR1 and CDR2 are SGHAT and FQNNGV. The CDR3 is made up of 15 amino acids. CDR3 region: CASSLLAGVFDEQFF. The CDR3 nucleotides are TGTGCCAGCAGCTTACTAGCGGGAGTTTTCGATGAGCAGTTCTTC.

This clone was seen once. The DNA of the CDR3 is TGTGCCAGTAGTGTCCTAGCGGGAACCTACGAGCAGTACTTC. Translating gives CASSVLAGTYEQYF. This chain links TRBV19 with TRBJ2-7, with TRBD2 matching 9 bases. This CDR3 contains 14 residues. V was clipped by 5 bases and J by 2 bases; unmatched bases: 4. Germline CDR1 reads LNHDA; CDR2 reads SQIVND (reference sequence).

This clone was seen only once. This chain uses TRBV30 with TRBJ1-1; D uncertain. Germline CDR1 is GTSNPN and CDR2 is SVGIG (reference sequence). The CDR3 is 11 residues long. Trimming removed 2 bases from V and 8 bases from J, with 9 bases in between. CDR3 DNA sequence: TGTGCCTGGAGTTCCTACAGAGAAGCTTTCTTT. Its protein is CAWSSYREAFF.

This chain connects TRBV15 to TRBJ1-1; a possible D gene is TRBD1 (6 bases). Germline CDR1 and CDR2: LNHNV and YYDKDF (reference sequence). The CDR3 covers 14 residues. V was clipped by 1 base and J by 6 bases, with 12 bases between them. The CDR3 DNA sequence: TGTGCCACCAGCAGAGCCGACAGGAGCCCTGAAGCTTTCTTT. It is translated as CATSRADRSPEAFF.

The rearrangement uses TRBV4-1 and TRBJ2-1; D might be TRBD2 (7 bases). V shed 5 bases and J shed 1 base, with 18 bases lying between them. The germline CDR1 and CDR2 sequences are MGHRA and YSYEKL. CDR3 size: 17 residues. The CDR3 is CASSEPPGGHSYNEQFF. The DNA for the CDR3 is TGCGCCAGCAGCGAACCCCCGGGGGGCCATTCCTACAATGAGCAGTTCTTC.

CDR3 loop: CAWRSQETQYF. In nucleotides, the CDR3 is TGTGCCTGGAGGAGTCAAGAGACCCAGTACTTC. The V and J genes are TRBV30 and TRBJ2-5; D gene uncertain. Germline values: CDR1 GTSNPN, CDR2 SVGIG (reference sequence). The V gene lost 3 bases and the J gene lost 2 bases, with 4 bases spanning the gap. The CDR3 has 11 amino acids.

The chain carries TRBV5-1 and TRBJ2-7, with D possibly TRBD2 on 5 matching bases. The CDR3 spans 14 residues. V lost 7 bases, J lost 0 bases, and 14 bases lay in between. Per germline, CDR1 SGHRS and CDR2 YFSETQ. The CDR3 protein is CASVDLGASYEQYF. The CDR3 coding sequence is TGCGCCAGCGTAGACCTGGGAGCCTCCTACGAGCAGTACTTC.

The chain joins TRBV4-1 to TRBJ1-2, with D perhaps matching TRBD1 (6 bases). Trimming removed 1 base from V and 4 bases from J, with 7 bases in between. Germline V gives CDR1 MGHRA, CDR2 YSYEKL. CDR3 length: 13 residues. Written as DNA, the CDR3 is TGCGCCAGCAGCCAAGGACAGGTCTATGGCTACACCTTC. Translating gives CASSQGQVYGYTF.

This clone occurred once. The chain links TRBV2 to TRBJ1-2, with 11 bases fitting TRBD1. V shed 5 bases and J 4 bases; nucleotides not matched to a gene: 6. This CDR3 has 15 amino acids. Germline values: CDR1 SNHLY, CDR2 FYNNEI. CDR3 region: CASSLGTGGSYGYTF. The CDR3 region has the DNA TGTGCCAGCAGTCTAGGGACAGGGGGAAGCTATGGCTACACCTTC.

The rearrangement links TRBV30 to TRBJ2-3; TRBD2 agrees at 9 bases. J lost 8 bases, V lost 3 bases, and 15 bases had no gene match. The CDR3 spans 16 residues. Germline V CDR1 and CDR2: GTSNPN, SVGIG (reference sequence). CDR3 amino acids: CAWRPSWREGRVTQYF. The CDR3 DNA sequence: TGTGCCTGGAGGCCCTCCTGGCGGGAGGGTCGTGTTACGCAGTATTTT.

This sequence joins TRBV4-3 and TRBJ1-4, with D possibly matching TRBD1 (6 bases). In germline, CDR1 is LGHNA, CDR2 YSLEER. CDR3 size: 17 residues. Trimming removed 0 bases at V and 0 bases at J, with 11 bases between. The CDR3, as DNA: TGCGCCAGCAGCCAAGAAGATAAGGGGGCAACTAATGAAAAACTGTTTTTT. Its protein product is CASSQEDKGATNEKLFF.

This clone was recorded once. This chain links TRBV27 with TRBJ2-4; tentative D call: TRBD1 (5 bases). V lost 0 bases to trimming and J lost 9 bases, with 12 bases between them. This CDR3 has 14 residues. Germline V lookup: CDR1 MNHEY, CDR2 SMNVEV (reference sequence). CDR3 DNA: TGTGCCAGCAGTTTATCAGCAGGGTTGGGCATTCAGTACTTC. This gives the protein CASSLSAGLGIQYF.

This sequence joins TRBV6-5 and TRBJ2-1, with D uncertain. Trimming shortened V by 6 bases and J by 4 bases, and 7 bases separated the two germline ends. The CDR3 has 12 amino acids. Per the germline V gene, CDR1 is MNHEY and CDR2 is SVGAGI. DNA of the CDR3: TGTGCCAGCAGGCAGAATTACAATGAGCAGTTCTTC. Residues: CASRQNYNEQFF.

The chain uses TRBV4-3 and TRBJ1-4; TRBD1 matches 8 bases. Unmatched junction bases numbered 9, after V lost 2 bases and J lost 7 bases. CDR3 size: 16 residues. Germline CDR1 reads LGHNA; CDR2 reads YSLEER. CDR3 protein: CASSQPRGQVGEKLFF. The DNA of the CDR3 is TGCGCCAGCAGCCAACCCAGGGGACAGGTTGGTGAAAAACTGTTTTTT.

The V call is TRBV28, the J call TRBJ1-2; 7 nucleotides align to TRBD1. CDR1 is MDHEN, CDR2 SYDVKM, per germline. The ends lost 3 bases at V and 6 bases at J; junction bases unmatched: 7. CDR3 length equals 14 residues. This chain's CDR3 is CASSLARQGDGYTF. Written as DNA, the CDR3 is TGTGCCAGCAGTTTGGCCAGACAGGGAGATGGCTACACCTTC.

CDR3 in amino acids: CASSYSAPDTQYF. For the CDR3, the DNA is TGTGCCAGCAGTTACTCGGCCCCAGATACGCAGTATTTT. The chain joins TRBV6-5 to TRBJ2-3; D remains ambiguous. From germline, CDR1 is MNHEY and CDR2 SVGAGI. The CDR3 is made up of 13 amino acids. V shed 0 bases and J shed 4 bases, with 5 bases lying between them.

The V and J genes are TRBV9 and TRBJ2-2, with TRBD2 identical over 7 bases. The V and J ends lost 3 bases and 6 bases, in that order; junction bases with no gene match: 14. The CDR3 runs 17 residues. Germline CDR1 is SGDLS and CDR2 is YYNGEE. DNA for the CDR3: TGTGCCAGCAGCGACGGCCGGGGAGGGCTAATGGCCGGGGAGCTGTTTTTT. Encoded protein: CASSDGRGGLMAGELFF.